A single sample is the source of the 24 T cell receptor beta chains below, sequenced in a study of T cells in Graves' hyperthyroidism and ophthalmopathy. The investigators amplified TCR beta CDR3 regions from RNA transcripts. RT-PCR in the first round (using the HTBI primer set) targeted the TCR CDR3. MiXCR was run by TCRdb on the multiplex PCR reads, yielding one entry per CDR3 protein. The data contain more than 350,000 distinct CDR3 sequences, about 16% of them singletons. Sequencing was done on a sample of blood. These receptors were taken from a woman aged 60 to 75 with Graves' ophthalmopathy.

The rearrangement joins TRBV9 to TRBJ2-7, with 9 bases lining up with TRBD2. From germline, CDR1 is SGDLS and CDR2 YYNGEE. V shed 2 bases and J 3 bases; nucleotides not matched to a gene: 6. The CDR3 is 15 residues long. The CDR3 here is CASSVEREEGYEQYF. In DNA form, the CDR3 reads TGTGCCAGCAGCGTCGAGCGGGAGGAAGGCTACGAGCAGTACTTC.

The gene calls are TRBV7-2 and TRBJ1-3, with D hard to call. Germline CDR1 reads SGHTA; CDR2 reads FQGNSA. Trimming removed 5 bases at V and 0 bases at J, with 11 bases between. CDR3 length equals 15 residues. CDR3 sequence: CASSQDGGSGNTIYF. CDR3 in DNA: TGTGCCAGCAGCCAGGACGGCGGCTCTGGAAACACCATATATTTT. The variable domain in full, with the rest retrieved from reference TRBV7-2 and TRBJ1-3, is GAGVSQSPSNKVTEKGKDVELRCDPISGHTALYWYRQSLGQGLEFLIYFQGNSAPDKSGLPSDRFSAERTGGSVSTLTIQRTQQEDSAVYLCASSQDGGSGNTIYFGEGSWLTVV.

This clonotype was seen a handful of times. The genes are TRBV19 and TRBJ2-1; D call uncertain. The CDR3 spans 15 residues. The germline V gene encodes CDR1 LNHDA and CDR2 SQIVND (reference sequence). The V and J ends lost 6 bases and 0 bases respectively, with 12 bases between them. The CDR3 bases are TGTGCCAGTAGCCCTTCGCGGATCTCCTACAATGAGCAGTTCTTC. It encodes CASSPSRISYNEQFF. Using reference TRBV19 and TRBJ2-1 for the parts outside the CDR3, the full variable domain is DGGITQSPKYLFRKEGQNVTLSCEQNLNHDAMYWYRQDPGQGLRLIYYSQIVNDFQKGDIAEGYSVSREKKESFPLTVTSAQKNPTAFYLCASSPSRISYNEQFFGPGTRLTVL.

The chain is built from TRBV9 and TRBJ2-7; TRBD1 matches 7 bases. This CDR3 is 15 amino acids long. Unmatched junction bases numbered 11, after V lost 2 bases and J lost 6 bases. Germline V lookup: CDR1 SGDLS, CDR2 YYNGEE. CDR3 sequence reads: CASSVQPGGILEQYF. In DNA, the CDR3 is TGTGCCAGCAGCGTTCAGCCAGGGGGAATTCTCGAGCAGTACTTC.

Only a few counts were recorded for this clonotype. This sequence joins TRBV6-6 and TRBJ2-5; 15 positions agree with TRBD2. From germline, CDR1 is MNHNY and CDR2 SVGAGI (reference sequence). The CDR3 runs to 19 residues. Trimming removed 0 bases from V and 4 bases from J; junction bases left unmatched: 9. CDR3 nucleotide sequence: TGTGCCAGCAGTTACTCTGGACTAGCGGGAGGGGAGGGGGGAGAGACCCAGTACTTC. The encoded protein is CASSYSGLAGGEGGETQYF.

This clonotype was counted many times. This chain joins TRBV2 and TRBJ2-7, with TRBD1 identical over 7 bases. The CDR3 has 13 amino acids. Trimming removed 5 bases from V and 7 bases from J; junction bases left unmatched: 8. Germline V CDR1 and CDR2: SNHLY, FYNNEI. CDR3 protein: CASSYRGSGEQYF. Written as DNA, the CDR3 is TGTGCCAGCAGTTACAGGGGTTCAGGAGAGCAGTACTTC. Variable domain in full (rest from reference TRBV2 and TRBJ2-7): EPEVTQTPSHQVTQMGQEVILRCVPISNHLYFYWYRQILGQKVEFLVSFYNNEISEKSEIFDDQFSVERPDGSNFTLKIRSTKLEDSAMYFCASSYRGSGEQYFGPGTRLTVT.

This clonotype was seen ten or more times. V is TRBV20-1 and J is TRBJ1-1; no clear D. Germline CDR1 reads DFQATT; CDR2 reads SNEGSKA (reference sequence). This CDR3 is built from 10 residues. Deletions cut 8 bases from V and 12 bases from J, with 16 bases between. The CDR3 bases are TGCAGTCCAGGTGGCCGGGGAACTTTCTTT. Translated, it gives CSPGGRGTFF.

This clonotype has ten or more counts. The V gene is TRBV2, the J gene TRBJ2-7; 9 positions agree with TRBD1. Germline loops: CDR1 SNHLY, CDR2 FYNNEI. Trimming at V came to 7 bases and at J to 6 bases, leaving 4 bases not matched to a gene. This CDR3 is 12 amino acids long. Here the CDR3 reads CASKGQGPEQYF. The DNA for the CDR3 is TGTGCCAGCAAGGGACAGGGCCCCGAGCAGTACTTC.

This clonotype was detected many times. This chain uses TRBV7-3 with TRBJ2-3; D gene unclear. The CDR3 extends over 15 amino acids. CDR1 is SGHTA, CDR2 FQGTGA, per germline. The V end lost 5 bases, the J end lost 1 base, and 13 bases lay between the germline ends. Here the CDR3 reads CASSPALTGTDTQYF. The DNA for the CDR3 is TGTGCCAGCAGCCCTGCCCTAACAGGCACAGATACGCAGTATTTT.

This clonotype was seen at least ten times. CDR3 protein: CASSSRQGPANYGYTF. The CDR3 DNA reads TGTGCCAGCAGCTCTCGACAGGGCCCGGCTAACTATGGCTACACCTTC. V is TRBV3-1 and J is TRBJ1-2; 7 positions agree with TRBD1. V shed 5 bases and J 0 bases; nucleotides not matched to a gene: 9. The CDR3 is made up of 16 amino acids. Germline V lookup: CDR1 LGHDT, CDR2 YNNKEL (reference sequence).

This clonotype showed up many times. The gene calls are TRBV20-1 and TRBJ2-7; 9 bases map to TRBD2. V shed 7 bases, J shed 2 bases, and the junction held 3 bases outside the gene matches. The CDR3 consists of 12 residues. Per the germline V gene, CDR1 is DFQATT and CDR2 is SNEGSKA (reference sequence). For the CDR3, the DNA is TGCAGTGGAGGCGGGAGGGCCTACGAGCAGTACTTC. It encodes CSGGGRAYEQYF.

This clonotype was seen at least ten times. This chain joins TRBV28 and TRBJ2-7; no clear D gene. The CDR3 runs 12 residues. Germline-derived CDR1 and CDR2 are MDHEN and SYDVKM. Between the trimmed V and J ends, which lost 6 bases and 6 bases, there was a span of 12 bases. CDR3 sequence: CASRTSVGEQYF. The CDR3 DNA is TGTGCCAGCAGGACTTCGGTAGGCGAGCAGTACTTC. Based on the CDR3 plus reference TRBV28 and TRBJ2-7, the full variable domain is DVKVTQSSRYLVKRTGEKVFLECVQDMDHENMFWYRQDPGLGLRLIYFSYDVKMKEKGDIPEGYSVSREKKERFSLILESASTNQTSMYLCASRTSVGEQYFGPGTRLTVT.

The V gene is TRBV5-1, the J gene TRBJ2-1; TRBD1 matches 7 bases. Germline loops: CDR1 SGHRS, CDR2 YFSETQ. The CDR3 runs to 16 residues. The V and J ends lost 4 bases and 0 bases, in that order; junction bases with no gene match: 7. The CDR3 reads CASSLPGQSSYNEQFF. In DNA, the CDR3 is TGCGCCAGCAGCCTTCCGGGACAGAGCTCCTACAATGAGCAGTTCTTC. The whole variable domain, filled in from reference TRBV5-1 and TRBJ2-1, reads KAGVTQTPRYLIKTRGQQVTLSCSPISGHRSVSWYQQTPGQGLQFLFEYFSETQRNKGNFPGRFSGRQFSNSRSEMNVSTLELGDSALYLCASSLPGQSSYNEQFFGPGTRLTVL.

Many counts were recorded for this clonotype. This chain uses TRBV3-1 with TRBJ1-1; D not resolved. Germline CDR1 is LGHDT and CDR2 is YNNKEL (reference sequence). The CDR3 sequence is 12 residues long. Trimming took off 2 bases at V and 5 bases at J, with 6 bases between the two ends. The CDR3 DNA sequence: TGTGCCAGCAGCCAATTGGAGACTGAAGCTTTCTTT. Translation: CASSQLETEAFF.

A few counts support this clonotype. The rearrangement links TRBV28 to TRBJ2-2, with 8 bases that match TRBD2. V gave up 4 bases and J gave up 7 bases; unmatched junction bases: 11. This CDR3 has 16 residues. Germline loops: CDR1 MDHEN, CDR2 SYDVKM. The CDR3 sequence is CASSSPMSGRGGELFF. In DNA, the CDR3 is TGTGCCAGCAGTTCCCCCATGAGCGGGAGAGGCGGGGAGCTGTTTTTT.

This clonotype came up many times. CDR3 bases: TGCAGTGCTGAAACTCCAGGCACAGATACGCAGTATTTT. Translated, it gives CSAETPGTDTQYF. This chain links TRBV20-1 with TRBJ2-3, with no clear D. The CDR3 consists of 13 residues. The germline gives CDR1 DFQATT, CDR2 SNEGSKA (reference sequence). V was shortened by 5 bases and J by 1 base, with 10 bases between the two germline ends.

This clonotype has a count of ten or more. V is TRBV5-1 and J is TRBJ1-4, with D hard to call. The CDR3 spans 14 residues. The germline gives CDR1 SGHRS, CDR2 YFSETQ. Trimming stripped 2 bases from V and 8 bases from J, with 13 bases between. CDR3 sequence: CASSLRGVEEKLFF. Written as DNA, the CDR3 is TGCGCCAGCAGCTTACGCGGGGTGGAGGAAAAACTGTTTTTT.

This clonotype came up a few times. The chain has TRBV12-3 or TRBV12-4 and TRBJ1-6; 7 bases fit TRBD1. This CDR3 is 14 amino acids long. V gave up 6 bases and J gave up 5 bases; unmatched junction bases: 4. CDR3: CASSLGQDNSPLHF. The CDR3 DNA reads TGTGCCAGCAGCCTTGGACAGGATAATTCACCCCTCCACTTT.

V usage is TRBV7-9 and J usage is TRBJ1-1; D call uncertain. This CDR3 has 14 amino acids. V lost 1 base and J 5 bases, leaving 11 bases between the germline ends. Germline V gives CDR1 SEHNR, CDR2 FQNEAQ (reference sequence). CDR3 DNA: TGTGCCAGCAGCTTAGGTCAGGCAGGTACTGAAGCTTTCTTT. This codes for CASSLGQAGTEAFF.

This clonotype was counted many times. The genes are TRBV3-1 and TRBJ2-5, with D perhaps assigned TRBD1 or TRBD2 (6 bases each). CDR3 length: 13 amino acids. CDR1 and CDR2 from the germline V gene are LGHDT and YNNKEL (reference sequence). Trimming pared 4 bases from V and 5 bases from J, leaving 11 bases between. This chain's CDR3 is CASSPRGRETQYF. CDR3 bases: TGTGCCAGCAGCCCACGGGGGCGTGAGACCCAGTACTTC.

This clonotype has a count of ten or more. J is TRBJ2-5 and V is TRBV24-1; 9 nucleotides align to TRBD2. The V gene's germline CDR1 is KGHDR and CDR2 SFDVKD. The CDR3 totals 15 residues. V was clipped by 3 bases and J by 3 bases; unmatched bases: 4. The CDR3 spells CATSDPGLAEETQYF. The CDR3 DNA reads as TGTGCCACCAGTGATCCGGGACTAGCAGAAGAGACCCAGTACTTC.

This clonotype was observed many times. The chain uses TRBV14 and TRBJ2-1, with 14 bases that match TRBD2. The CDR3 is made up of 16 amino acids. The germline V gene encodes CDR1 SGHDN and CDR2 FVKESK. The V gene end was trimmed by 3 bases and the J gene end by 8 bases; junction bases not matched to a gene: 6. CDR3 amino acids: CASSQGGLAGDHEQFF. CDR3 coding DNA: TGTGCCAGCAGCCAGGGGGGACTAGCGGGAGACCATGAGCAGTTCTTC.

There are a few counts of this clonotype. The chain recombines TRBV18 with TRBJ1-4; 9 bases match TRBD1. V gave up 6 bases and J gave up 6 bases; unmatched junction bases: 8. The CDR3 spans 15 residues. Germline CDR1 and CDR2: KGHSH and LQKENI. For the CDR3, the DNA is TGTGCCAGCTCGCCCACAGGGGGCGTCTATGAAAAACTGTTTTTT. Amino acid sequence: CASSPTGGVYEKLFF.

V gene TRBV5-1 combines with J gene TRBJ1-2; D is undetermined. The CDR3 runs 16 residues. CDR1 and CDR2 from the germline V gene are SGHRS and YFSETQ. Between the trimmed V and J ends, which lost 2 bases and 4 bases, there was a span of 18 bases. This CDR3 is CASSFLTEAYGYGYTF. DNA of the CDR3: TGCGCCAGCAGCTTTCTTACAGAGGCCTACGGCTATGGCTACACCTTC.